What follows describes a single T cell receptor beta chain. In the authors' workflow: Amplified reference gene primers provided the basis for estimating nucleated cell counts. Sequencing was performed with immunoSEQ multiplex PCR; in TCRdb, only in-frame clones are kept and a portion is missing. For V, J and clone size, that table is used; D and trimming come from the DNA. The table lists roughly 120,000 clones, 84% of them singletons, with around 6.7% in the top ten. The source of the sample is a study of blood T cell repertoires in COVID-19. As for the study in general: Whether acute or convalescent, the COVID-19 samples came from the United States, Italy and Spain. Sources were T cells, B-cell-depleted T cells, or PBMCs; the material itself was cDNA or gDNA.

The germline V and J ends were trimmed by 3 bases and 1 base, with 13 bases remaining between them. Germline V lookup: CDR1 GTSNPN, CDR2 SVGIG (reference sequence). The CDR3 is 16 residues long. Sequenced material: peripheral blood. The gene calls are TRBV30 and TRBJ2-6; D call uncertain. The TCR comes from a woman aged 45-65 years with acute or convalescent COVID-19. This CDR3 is CAWSLGKGSGANVLTF. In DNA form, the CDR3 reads TGTGCCTGGAGCCTAGGTAAAGGTTCTGGGGCCAACGTCCTGACTTTC.